This T cell receptor (beta chain) was found in a study of shared clonotypes between healthy human individuals. The CDR3 totals 12 residues. The V gene's germline CDR1 is MDHEN and CDR2 SYDVKM. Deletions cut 10 bases from V and 8 bases from J, with 17 bases between. Approximately 210 ng DNA, about 28,000 T cell genomes, went into each sorted-subset replicate PCR. The table came from immunoSEQ multiplex PCR; TCRdb's copy has only in-frame clones and leaves some out. The table records 2,500,000 or so clones, more than 80% of them present only once. Turning to this clone: Its cognate antigen is unknown.

Study-level findings and limits: An anticipated effect of sequencing depth on clonotype sharing among donors was recognized.

The source material was naive CD4+ T cells sorted from blood. The subset: CD45RA+ positively selected. The gene calls are TRBV28 and TRBJ1-2, with D possibly being TRBD1 (6 bases). The clonotype comes from a man aged 18 to 30 in good health. The CDR3 coding sequence is TGTGCCACCCGCAGGGGTTGGGACGGCTACACCTTC. Residues: CATRRGWDGYTF.